Each of the 20 T cell receptor beta chains below was sequenced from the same sample in a study of T cells in Graves' hyperthyroidism and ophthalmopathy. The TCR beta CDR3 regions underwent amplification using RNA transcripts as the source. The primer set for the first-round RT-PCR of the TCR CDR3 was HTBI. TCRdb ran MiXCR on the multiplex PCR reads and lists one entry per CDR3 protein. The data show 490,000 or so distinct CDR3 sequences, 35% to 50% seen once. Material for sequencing was peripheral blood or thyroid tissue (not recorded which). These receptors were collected from an adult woman with Graves' disease, either hyperthyroidism or ophthalmopathy (not recorded which).

The V and J genes are TRBV7-2 and TRBJ1-1, with 9 bases aligning to TRBD1. The CDR3 loop spans 14 amino acids. The germline CDR1 and CDR2 sequences are SGHTA and FQGNSA. Unmatched junction bases numbered 10, after V lost 5 bases and J lost 9 bases. DNA for the CDR3: TGTGCCAGCAGCATGGACAGGGGAGGTCCGAAAGCTTTCTTT. This encodes CASSMDRGGPKAFF.

This clonotype was counted at least ten times. The chain links TRBV6-5 to TRBJ2-7; possibly TRBD1 or TRBD2 for D (5 bases each). V lost 2 bases to trimming and J lost 1 base, with 12 bases between them. Germline-derived CDR1 and CDR2 are MNHEY and SVGAGI. This CDR3 has 15 residues. The CDR3, as DNA: TGTGCCAGCAGTTACGGGGGATCCCTATCCTACGAGCAGTACTTC. It specifies CASSYGGSLSYEQYF.

The V call is TRBV3-1, the J call TRBJ2-5, with D hard to call. V lost 0 bases to trimming and J lost 5 bases, with 4 bases between them. Germline V gene lookup returns CDR1 LGHDT and CDR2 YNNKEL (reference sequence). This CDR3 is built from 12 residues. The CDR3 DNA follows: TGTGCCAGCAGCCAAGACTTCGAGACCCAGTACTTC. It specifies CASSQDFETQYF.

This clonotype showed up many times. The chain joins TRBV5-1 to TRBJ1-1, with 7 bases aligning to TRBD1. V shed 4 bases and J 4 bases; nucleotides not matched to a gene: 4. This CDR3 region has 13 residues. Germline V gene lookup returns CDR1 SGHRS and CDR2 YFSETQ. CDR3 residues: CASSDSGGTEAFF. The CDR3 DNA reads TGCGCCAGCAGCGATTCAGGGGGCACTGAAGCTTTCTTT.

The chain has TRBV15 and TRBJ1-1; D is perhaps TRBD1 (5 bases). The germline V and J ends were trimmed by 0 bases and 0 bases, with 14 bases remaining between them. The CDR3 loop spans 17 amino acids. Germline lookup yields CDR1 LNHNV and CDR2 YYDKDF (reference sequence). As DNA, the CDR3 is TGTGCCACCAGCAGAGATTTGCAGGGACCCATGAACACTGAAGCTTTCTTT. This gives the protein CATSRDLQGPMNTEAFF.

This clonotype was seen ten or more times. J is TRBJ2-5 and V is TRBV7-9, with 9 bases lining up with TRBD1. CDR3 size: 15 residues. The germline V gene has CDR1 SEHNR and CDR2 FQNEAQ (reference sequence). V was pared by 2 bases and J by 3 bases, with 4 bases of the junction left unmatched. The CDR3 reads CASSLWGTGKETQYF. The CDR3 nucleotides are TGTGCCAGCAGCTTATGGGGGACAGGGAAAGAGACCCAGTACTTC.

The V call is TRBV19, the J call TRBJ2-2, with D tentatively TRBD2 (5 bases). This CDR3 region has 13 residues. Germline V gene data show CDR1 as LNHDA and CDR2 as SQIVND (reference sequence). Trimming removed 7 bases at V and 8 bases at J, with 14 bases between. The CDR3 DNA follows: TGTGCCAGTACCAAAGCGGCACCGGGGGAGCTGTTTTTT. As protein: CASTKAAPGELFF.

This clonotype was recorded at least ten times. This rearrangement joins TRBV5-5 to TRBJ2-7; 10 bases align to TRBD1. Trimming at V came to 0 bases and at J to 4 bases, leaving 7 bases not matched to a gene. CDR3 length: 16 residues. The germline V gene has CDR1 SGHKS and CDR2 YYEKEE (reference sequence). The CDR3 sequence is CASSLGSGDRGYEQYF. Here the CDR3 DNA reads TGTGCCAGCAGCTTGGGATCTGGGGACAGGGGATACGAGCAGTACTTC.

The V and J genes are TRBV6-4 and TRBJ1-5, with 8 bases identical to TRBD1. V was pared by 5 bases and J by 7 bases, with 10 bases of the junction left unmatched. The CDR3 is 15 amino acids. From germline, CDR1 is MRHNA and CDR2 SNTAGT. CDR3 sequence (DNA): TGTGCCAGCAGTTTAAGTCGGGACAGGCAGCAGCCCCAGCATTTT. This translates into CASSLSRDRQQPQHF.

V gene TRBV29-1 combines with J gene TRBJ2-5, with 11 nucleotides matching TRBD1. The ends lost 2 bases at V and 1 base at J; junction bases unmatched: 6. CDR1 SQVTM and CDR2 ANQGSEA come from the germline V gene. The CDR3 sequence is 16 residues long. DNA for the CDR3: TGCAGCGTTGAATACCGGGACAGGGGGGTCCAAGAGACCCAGTACTTC. It encodes CSVEYRDRGVQETQYF.

J is TRBJ2-3 and V is TRBV29-1, with 8 bases that match TRBD1. This CDR3 contains 13 residues. Germline CDR1 is SQVTM and CDR2 is ANQGSEA. After removal of 4 bases from V and 6 bases from J, the junction contained 6 bases not matched to a gene. In nucleotides, the CDR3 is TGCAGCGTTGCCCGACAGGGGACCGATACGCAGTATTTT. Amino acids: CSVARQGTDTQYF.

Here the CDR3 DNA reads TGTGCCAGCAGGGCGGGACAGTGGGAGACCCAGTACTTC. Translation gives CASRAGQWETQYF. The chain joins TRBV25-1 to TRBJ2-5; D might be TRBD1 (7 bases). V lost 6 bases, J lost 5 bases, and 13 bases lay in between. The CDR3 has 13 residues. Per the germline V gene, CDR1 is MGHDK and CDR2 is SYGVNS. Full variable domain (outside the CDR3, taken from reference TRBV25-1 and TRBJ2-5): EADIYQTPRYLVIGTGKKITLECSQTMGHDKMYWYQQDPGMELHLIHYSYGVNSTEKGDLSSESTVSRIRTEHFPLTLESARPSHTSQYLCASRAGQWETQYFGPGTRLLVL.

This clonotype was counted ten times or more. Here the CDR3 DNA reads TGTGCCAGCAGCTTAGTCCCCCAAGAGACCCAGTACTTC. Translated: CASSLVPQETQYF. This chain links TRBV11-2 with TRBJ2-5; D not certain. The CDR3 has 13 residues. Germline CDR1 and CDR2: SGHAT and FQNNGV. Trimming shortened V by 1 base and J by 1 base, and 4 bases separated the two germline ends. Combining the CDR3 with reference TRBV11-2 and TRBJ2-5 gives the whole variable domain EAGVAQSPRYKIIEKRQSVAFWCNPISGHATLYWYQQILGQGPKLLIQFQNNGVVDDSQLPKDRFSAERLKGVDSTLKIQPAKLEDSAVYLCASSLVPQETQYFGPGTRLLVL.

This clonotype was counted ten times or more. The J gene is TRBJ2-5, the V gene TRBV12-3 or TRBV12-4; 8 bases fit TRBD1. V dropped 6 bases and J dropped 2; count of bases not matched to a gene: 8. This CDR3 spans 15 amino acids. CDR3 sequence: CASSTGQGGQETQYF. CDR3 nucleotide sequence: TGTGCCAGCAGCACTGGACAGGGTGGTCAAGAGACCCAGTACTTC.

The chain joins TRBV29-1 to TRBJ2-2; either TRBD1 or TRBD2 may fit D (6 bases each). Germline CDR1 reads SQVTM; CDR2 reads ANQGSEA. Trimming left V 4 bases short and J 6 bases short, with 12 bases between. The CDR3 runs to 13 residues. This chain's CDR3 is CSVGSGAAGELFF. The CDR3 coding sequence is TGCAGCGTTGGATCGGGGGCGGCCGGGGAGCTGTTTTTT.

A few counts support this clonotype. This sequence joins TRBV10-3 and TRBJ1-1; weak D call: TRBD1 (5 bases). Germline V gene data show CDR1 as ENHRY and CDR2 as SYGVKD. Trimming stripped 6 bases from V and 0 bases from J, with 11 bases between. This CDR3 comprises 14 residues. The CDR3 region is CAIRARGVNTEAFF. DNA of the CDR3: TGTGCCATCAGAGCTCGGGGGGTGAACACTGAAGCTTTCTTT.

The table lists this clonotype with a count of one. A read error may produce the germline difference seen at one junction end. The chain combines TRBV25-1 with TRBJ2-1; D gene uncertain. CDR1 MGHDK and CDR2 SYGVNS come from the germline V gene. The CDR3 is 14 amino acids. CDR3 loop: CASSEWYANNEQLF. CDR3 coding DNA: TGTGCCAGCAGTGAATGGTACGCTAACAATGAGCAGCTCTTC.

This clonotype was seen ten or more times. The V call is TRBV7-9, the J call TRBJ2-7; 8 bases agree with TRBD2. The CDR3 has 17 residues. Trimming removed 7 bases from V and 2 bases from J; junction bases left unmatched: 16. Germline V lookup: CDR1 SEHNR, CDR2 FQNEAQ (reference sequence). The CDR3 loop is CASTPGLDWKTTYEQYF. CDR3 nucleotide sequence: TGTGCCAGCACCCCGGGACTAGACTGGAAAACGACCTACGAGCAGTACTTC.

This chain links TRBV2 with TRBJ1-3; D is unclear. Trimming removed 2 bases at V and 8 bases at J, with 7 bases between. From germline, CDR1 is SNHLY and CDR2 FYNNEI. The CDR3 contains 12 residues. The CDR3 DNA reads as TGTGCCAGCAGTGAAAGGTGGGACACCATATATTTT. This codes for CASSERWDTIYF. The entire variable domain, with the rest obtained from reference TRBV2 and TRBJ1-3, is as follows: EPEVTQTPSHQVTQMGQEVILRCVPISNHLYFYWYRQILGQKVEFLVSFYNNEISEKSEIFDDQFSVERPDGSNFTLKIRSTKLEDSAMYFCASSERWDTIYFGEGSWLTVV.

This sequence joins TRBV29-1 and TRBJ1-2; D is undetermined. The CDR3 is 13 amino acids. Germline V gives CDR1 SQVTM, CDR2 ANQGSEA. V was shortened by 1 base and J by 9 bases, with 15 bases between the two germline ends. In DNA form, the CDR3 reads TGCAGCGTTGAAGGGGGAACAGTAAAAAGCTACACCTTC. Amino acid sequence: CSVEGGTVKSYTF. Based on the CDR3 plus reference TRBV29-1 and TRBJ1-2, the full variable domain is SAVISQKPSRDICQRGTSLTIQCQVDSQVTMMFWYRQQPGQSLTLIATANQGSEATYESGFVIDKFPISRPNLTFSTLTVSNMSPEDSSIYLCSVEGGTVKSYTFGSGTRLTVV.